This record covers a single TCR beta chain. The CDR3 length is 13 residues. Unmatched junction bases numbered 0, after V lost 1 base and J lost 7 bases. CDR1 and CDR2 (germline): GTSNPN, SVGIG (reference sequence). This specimen belongs to a study of T cell changes during pregnancy in multiple sclerosis. TCRdb's table, derived via immunoSEQ multiplex PCR, lists solely in-frame clones and lacks some. This table holds 65,000 or so clones, roughly 91% found once. The TCR sequence derives from a female donor in good health, enrolled as a control in a pregnancy study. The chain couples TRBV30 to TRBJ1-6; TRBD1 matches 8 bases. The sample was peripheral blood, taken in the second trimester of pregnancy. CDR3 residues: CAWSGTGNSPLHF. The CDR3 bases are TGTGCCTGGAGTGGGACAGGGAATTCACCCCTCCACTTT. Full variable domain (remainder filled in from reference TRBV30 and TRBJ1-6): SQTIHQWPATLVQPVGSPLSLECTVEGTSNPNLYWYRQAAGRGLQLLFYSVGIGQISSEVPQNLSASRPQDRQFILSSKKLLLSDSGFYLCAWSGTGNSPLHFGNGTRLTVT.